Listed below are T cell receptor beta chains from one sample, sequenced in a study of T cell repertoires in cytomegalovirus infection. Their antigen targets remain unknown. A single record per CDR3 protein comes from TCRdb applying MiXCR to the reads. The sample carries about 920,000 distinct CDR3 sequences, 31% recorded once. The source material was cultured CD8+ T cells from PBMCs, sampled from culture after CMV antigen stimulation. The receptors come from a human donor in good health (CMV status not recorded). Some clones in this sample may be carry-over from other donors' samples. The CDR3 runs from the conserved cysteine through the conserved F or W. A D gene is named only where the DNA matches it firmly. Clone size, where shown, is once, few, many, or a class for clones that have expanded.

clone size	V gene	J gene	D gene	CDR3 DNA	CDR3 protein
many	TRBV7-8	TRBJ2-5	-	TGTGCCAGCAGCTTAGAAAGTCCTGGGGAGACCCAGTACTTC	CASSLESPGETQYF
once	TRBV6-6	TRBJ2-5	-	TGTGCCAACAGTGATGGGGCTGGGACCCAGTACTTC	CANSDGAGTQYF
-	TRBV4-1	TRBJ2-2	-	TGCGCCAGCAGCTCCCCGGCCGGGGAGCTGTTTTTT	CASSSPAGELFF
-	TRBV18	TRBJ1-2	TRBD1	TGTGCCAGCTCACTGACAGGGCCCAACTTCTATGGCTACACCTTC	CASSLTGPNFYGYTF
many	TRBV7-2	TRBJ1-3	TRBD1	TGTGCCAGCAGCCCAACAGGGACAGTATACTCTGGAAACACCATATATTTT	CASSPTGTVYSGNTIYF
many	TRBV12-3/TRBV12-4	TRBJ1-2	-	TGTGCCAGCAGTTTAGATGGCTACAGGGAGGAGGACTATGGCTACACCTTC	CASSLDGYREEDYGYTF
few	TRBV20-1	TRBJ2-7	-	TGCAGTGCTAGAGGGCAGTTATGGATCTACGAGCAGTACTTC	CSARGQLWIYEQYF
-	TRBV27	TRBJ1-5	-	TGTGCCAGCAGTCCCGCCGGGCCCCAGAGGCCCCAGCATTTT	CASSPAGPQRPQHF
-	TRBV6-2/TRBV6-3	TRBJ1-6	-	TGTGCCAGCAGTCCTAGGGACACGGAACTGGAACCCCTCCACTTT	CASSPRDTELEPLHF
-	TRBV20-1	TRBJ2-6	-	TGCAGTGCCCACATCCGGGGCTCTGGGGCCAACGTCCTGACTTTC	CSAHIRGSGANVLTF
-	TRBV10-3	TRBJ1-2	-	TGTGCCATCAGTGAGTCTGGTCTTCCCGAGCCTGGGGGGTATGGCTACACCTTC	CAISESGLPEPGGYGYTF
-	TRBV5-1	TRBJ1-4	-	TGCGCCAGCAGCTCGAGGGTGGGGAGCAATGAAAAACTGTTTTTT	CASSSRVGSNEKLFF
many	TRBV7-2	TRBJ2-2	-	TGTGCCAGCAGACCGGGAAGCACCGGGGAGCTGTTTTTT	CASRPGSTGELFF
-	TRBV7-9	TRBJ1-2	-	TGTGCCAGCAGCTTAGGGGGACCGGGCTACACCTTC	CASSLGGPGYTF
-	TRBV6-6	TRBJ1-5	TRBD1	TGTGCCAGCAGTTACATCTTAACAGGGGCGGGTTCTAGCAATCAGCCCCAGCATTTT	CASSYILTGAGSSNQPQHF
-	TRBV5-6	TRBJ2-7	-	TGTGCCAGCAGCTTGGGGTCAGGACCCCTCTACGAGCAGTACTTC	CASSLGSGPLYEQYF
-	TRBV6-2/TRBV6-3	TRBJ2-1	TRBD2	TGTGCCAGCAGCACACTAGCGGGGGGGCATGAGCAGTTCTTC	CASSTLAGGHEQFF
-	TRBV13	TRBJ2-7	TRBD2	TGTGCCAGCAGCTGGGGGACTAGCGGGACCTACGAGCAGTACTTC	CASSWGTSGTYEQYF
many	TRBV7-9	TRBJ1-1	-	TGTGCCAGCACCACCTACGATACTGAAGCTTTCTTT	CASTTYDTEAFF
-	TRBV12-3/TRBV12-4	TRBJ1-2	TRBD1	TGTGCCAGCAGTTTAACCGGGACAGGGGACTTTTATGGCGGCTACACCTTC	CASSLTGTGDFYGGYTF
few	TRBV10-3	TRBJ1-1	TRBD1	TGTGCCGTCAAGGACAGGGGGTCTGAAGCTTTCTTT	CAVKDRGSEAFF
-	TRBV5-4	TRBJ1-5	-	TGTGCCAGCAGCTTGGCCCGACAATATAGCAATCAGCCCCAGCATTTT	CASSLARQYSNQPQHF
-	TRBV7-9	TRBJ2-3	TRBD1	TGTGCCAGCAGCCACCTGGCGACAGGGGAAAGAGATACGCAGTATTTT	CASSHLATGERDTQYF
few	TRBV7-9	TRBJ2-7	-	TGTGCCAGCAGCTTAGAAAGGAATCAAGTGGACGAGCAGTACTTC	CASSLERNQVDEQYF
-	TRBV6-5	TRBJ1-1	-	TGTGCCAGCAGTTACTCCCCGTGGAGGGACGACCTCATGAACACTGAAGCTTTCTTT	CASSYSPWRDDLMNTEAFF
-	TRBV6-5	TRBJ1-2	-	TGTGCCACCACCACAGGGACCAACTATGGCTACACCTTC	CATTTGTNYGYTF